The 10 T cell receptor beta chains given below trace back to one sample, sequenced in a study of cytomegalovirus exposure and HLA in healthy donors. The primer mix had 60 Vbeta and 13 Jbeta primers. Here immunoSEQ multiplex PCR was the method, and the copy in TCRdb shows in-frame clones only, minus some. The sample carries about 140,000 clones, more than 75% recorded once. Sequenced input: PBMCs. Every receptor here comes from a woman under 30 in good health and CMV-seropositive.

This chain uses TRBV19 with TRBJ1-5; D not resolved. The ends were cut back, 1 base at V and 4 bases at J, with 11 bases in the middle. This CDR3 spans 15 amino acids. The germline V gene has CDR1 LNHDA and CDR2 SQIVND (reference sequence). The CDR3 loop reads CASSIGGGPNQPQHF. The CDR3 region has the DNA TGTGCCAGTAGTATAGGGGGAGGGCCAAATCAGCCCCAGCATTTT.

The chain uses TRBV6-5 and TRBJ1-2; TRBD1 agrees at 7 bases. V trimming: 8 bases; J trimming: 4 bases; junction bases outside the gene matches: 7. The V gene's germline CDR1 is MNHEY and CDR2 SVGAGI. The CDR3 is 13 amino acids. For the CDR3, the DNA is TGTGCCAGCTGGACAGGTCAACCCTATGGCTACACCTTC. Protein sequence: CASWTGQPYGYTF.

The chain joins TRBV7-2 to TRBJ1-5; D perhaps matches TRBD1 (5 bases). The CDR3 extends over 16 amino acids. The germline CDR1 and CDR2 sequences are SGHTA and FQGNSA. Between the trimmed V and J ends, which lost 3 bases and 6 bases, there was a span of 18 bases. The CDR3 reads CASSLGRTGFSQPQHF. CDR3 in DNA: TGTGCCAGCAGCTTGGGCAGAACAGGTTTTAGTCAGCCCCAGCATTTT.

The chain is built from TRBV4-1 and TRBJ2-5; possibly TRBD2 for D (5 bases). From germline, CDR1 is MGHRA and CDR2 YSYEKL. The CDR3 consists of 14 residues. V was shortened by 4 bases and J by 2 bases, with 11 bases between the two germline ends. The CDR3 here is CASSLMGAQETQYF. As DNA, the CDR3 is TGCGCCAGCAGCCTGATGGGAGCGCAAGAGACCCAGTACTTC.

The CDR3 DNA reads TGTGCCAGCCGGAGTAACTATGGCTACACCTTC. This codes for CASRSNYGYTF. The chain combines TRBV6-6 with TRBJ1-2; no definite D call. V dropped 8 bases and J dropped 1 base, with 5 bases sitting between them. The germline CDR1 and CDR2 sequences are MNHNY and SVGAGI (reference sequence). This CDR3 spans 11 amino acids.

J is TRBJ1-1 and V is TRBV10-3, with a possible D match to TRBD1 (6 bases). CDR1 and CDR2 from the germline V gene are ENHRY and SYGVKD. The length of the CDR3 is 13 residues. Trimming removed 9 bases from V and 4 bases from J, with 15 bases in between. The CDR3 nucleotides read TGTGCCATGGGGGACACCGTGGGCACTGAAGCTTTCTTT. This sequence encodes CAMGDTVGTEAFF.

The CDR3 region has the DNA TGCGCCAGCAGCATTAATACCGGGTGGACCGGGGAGCTGTTTTTT. Its protein is CASSINTGWTGELFF. The chain has TRBV5-1 and TRBJ2-2; D uncertain. The CDR3 extends over 15 amino acids. Trimming stripped 4 bases from V and 5 bases from J, with 15 bases between. CDR1 is SGHRS, CDR2 YFSETQ, per germline.

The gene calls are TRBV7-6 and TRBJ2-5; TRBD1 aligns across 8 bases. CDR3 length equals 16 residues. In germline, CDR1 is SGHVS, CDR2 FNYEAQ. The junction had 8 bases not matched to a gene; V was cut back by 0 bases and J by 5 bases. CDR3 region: CASSLASGTGWETQYF. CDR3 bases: TGTGCCAGCAGCTTAGCTTCCGGGACAGGTTGGGAGACCCAGTACTTC.

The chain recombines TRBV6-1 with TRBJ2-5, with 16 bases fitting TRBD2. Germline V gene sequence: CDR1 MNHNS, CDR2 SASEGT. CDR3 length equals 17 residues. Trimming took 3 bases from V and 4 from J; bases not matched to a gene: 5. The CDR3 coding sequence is TGTGCCAGCAGTGAGGGACTAGCGGGGGGGCCAGCAGAGACCCAGTACTTC. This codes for CASSEGLAGGPAETQYF.

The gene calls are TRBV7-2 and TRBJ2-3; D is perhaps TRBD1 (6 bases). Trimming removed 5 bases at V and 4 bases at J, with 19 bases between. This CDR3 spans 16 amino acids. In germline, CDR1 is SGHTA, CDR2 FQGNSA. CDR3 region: CASSPYDRSHPDTQYF. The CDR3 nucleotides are TGTGCCAGCAGCCCTTATGACAGGTCTCACCCAGATACGCAGTATTTT.